This TCR beta chain is from a study of high-grade serous ovarian cancer treatment subgroups. Turning to the study itself: Each sample yielded on average roughly 7,400 unique TCR beta rearrangements from approximately 15,000 reads. Study results and limitations: Clonal relatedness tracked neoantigen level, and by trend copy number and mutation load. Repertoire similarity ranged roughly 0.095 to 0.8 between tumors of one patient. Bulk tumor TCR sequencing gave no spatial information.

For this clone: Antigen specificity is unknown.

Measured with immunoSEQ multiplex PCR; TCRdb has only the in-frame clones, and not every one. This table holds 7,500 to 10,000 clones, about 66% found once. The length of the CDR3 is 12 residues. Deletions cut 4 bases from V and 16 bases from J, with 18 bases between. CDR1 and CDR2 from the germline V gene are SGHKS and YYEKEE (reference sequence). Tumor samples were obtained before definitive surgery or chemotherapy. The gene calls are TRBV5-5 and TRBJ2-4, with a possible D match to TRBD1 (6 bases). Material: tumor tissue. The sequence derives from a human donor with high-grade serous ovarian cancer. This CDR3 is CASSGDRGTGYF. CDR3 DNA sequence: TGTGCCAGCAGCGGGGATAGGGGGACCGGATACTTC.